This T cell receptor beta chain came from a study of blood T cell repertoires in COVID-19. In the study overall: There were acute and convalescent COVID-19 samples, and they came from the United States, Italy and Spain.

Original processing methods: Amplification of reference gene primers provided the estimated nucleated cell counts. Clones were read by immunoSEQ multiplex PCR, and TCRdb kept only the in-frame ones, dropping some. V and J calls and clone size are given by that table; D and trimming were obtained from the DNA. The profile shows approximately 80,000 clones, over 70% of them singletons. The V gene lost 5 bases and the J gene lost 4 bases, with 15 bases spanning the gap. From germline, CDR1 is LNHDA and CDR2 SQIVND (reference sequence). This CDR3 spans 15 amino acids. The chain is built from TRBV19 and TRBJ1-5; D not certain. What was sequenced was peripheral blood. The receptor comes from a human donor in a cohort sampled during active COVID-19. CDR3 nucleotides: TGTGCCAGTAGTCTTAAATCAGGTACTAATCAGCCCCAGCATTTT. Translated: CASSLKSGTNQPQHF.